This TCR beta chain was sequenced for a study of cytomegalovirus exposure and HLA in healthy donors (dated by TCRdb to about 2017). Some background on the complete study: In an earlier analysis of several hundred of the donors, 250 to 300 Gb of sequence data and 120 million or so unique TCR beta sequences from 180 million or so T cells were reported. An early release covering roughly 600 HLA-typed donors comprised 300 to 350 gigabases of sequencing data and around 85 million unique TCR sequences. Among the roughly 410 genotyped donors, 81% belonged to the genetic ancestry cluster associated with self-reported Caucasian donors. The study was designed to test whether signatures of past pathogen exposure could be identified by cataloging public T cell receptors. Using immunosequencing, the study profiled T cell repertoires from 500 to 800 subjects and related those repertoires to cytomegalovirus serostatus. In addition to the first cohort of 650 to 800 subjects, a separate validation cohort of approximately 130 different subjects was used. To predict cytomegalovirus infection status, the study combined high-throughput TCR immunosequencing, statistical association of individual TCRs with disease status, and machine learning. To study patterns of TCR occurrence, a later analysis re-analyzed previously published TCR beta repertoires from more than 550 donors and added high-resolution HLA genotyping. Rather than drawing on any new phenotypic data, the later analysis identified candidate immune exposures from TCR beta sequences and the way those sequences occurred across donors. An earlier analysis of some 600 of the donors applied high-throughput TCR beta sequencing to assess whether each TCR beta V gene segment acted as functional or pseudogenic. Donor age, sex, ethnicity and CMV serostatus were collected together with the repertoire data. Genome-wide SNP genotypes for about 65% of the roughly 670 donors were used in a later genetic analysis, which treated that subset as a discovery cohort. Every repertoire in the discovery cohort had been generated on one and the same sequencing platform. Both class I and class II loci were covered by HLA typing, at four-digit resolution. Typing coverage varied by locus: roughly 629-640 donors for A, B, C, DRB1 and DQB1; roughly 560 for DQA1; about 590 for DPA1; 450 to 480 for DPB1. Because of strong linkage in the cohort, roughly five DR-DQ haplotypes were treated as single units for association and clustering. Among around 400 genotyped donors of the cohort, an average of about 240,000 unique TCR beta nucleotide sequences was sequenced per donor, of which approximately 19% were non-productive. What the research found in general, with its limitations: A later analysis found that HLA-associated TCR beta chains were more clonally expanded and had lower generation probabilities than equally common non-associated chains. In both the original and validation cohorts, the classifier was reported to diagnose cytomegalovirus status with high specificity and sensitivity. A later analysis found that TCR association rates varied across HLA loci, with DRB1 alleles showing the most associated TCRs and HLA-C alleles the fewest. In vitro tests confirmed that three of the cytomegalovirus-associated TCR beta chains recognize cytomegalovirus antigens. An association between a missense DCLRE1C variant and V-gene and J-gene trimming of TCR beta chains was found in a later genetic analysis and replicated in an independent cohort. The 87-base-pair reads could not distinguish some IMGT-functional V segments, including TRBV6-2 and TRBV6-3, so those segments were excluded. A group of highly shared sequence variants was considered likely to be a technical artifact of the sequencing pipeline. A further reported finding was that TCR beta sequences accurately predicted the HLA-A and HLA-B alleles for most subjects in the first cohort. Correlated functional status among segregating V segments might reflect linkage disequilibrium, but an unknown experimental factor could not be ruled out. According to a later genetic analysis, donors in an Asian-associated ancestry cluster had fewer N-insertions in productive TCRs than the approximately 670-donor mean. Strong co-occurrence of HLA alleles, especially DR and DQ, made assigning TCR associations to individual alleles difficult. Because counts were too low, under 20 rarely observed V segments, including chromosome 9 orphons, were left out of the earlier analysis of 587 of the donors. A total of roughly 160 TCR beta chains were listed by the study as associated with cytomegalovirus. A later analysis associated roughly 17,000 TCR beta sequences with specific HLA alleles at a false discovery rate of 0.05. Several of the top co-occurrence clusters appeared to be linked to parvovirus B19, influenza, CMV and Epstein-Barr virus, according to a later analysis. The presence/absence analyses assumed that sequencing depth was roughly uniform across donors, and that assumption may not be true. In an earlier analysis of about 600 of the donors, most TCR beta V segments appeared in productive rearrangements about 87% or about 30% of the time, broadly matching IMGT annotations. For the cohort, immune exposure information was limited to CMV serostatus. Across donors, most TCR sequences were observed very rarely, whereas some public TCRs were present in many individuals. In this cohort, only TCR beta chains were sequenced, and detectable features were limited by the absence of alpha or paired-chain data. Most CMV-associated TCR beta chains appeared to be HLA-restricted in a later analysis, and the HLA associations seemed to be driven largely by CMV exposure. According to the authors, the approach could potentially be generalized to other disease states and immunological phenotypes. HLA typing was unavailable for some donors at each locus, so association tests used only the typed subset.

In total, fewer than 750 healthy bone marrow donors made up the cohort. At the time of sampling, every cohort member was nominally healthy, though immune exposures that went unrecorded were likely present. The donor was CMV seronegative and belonged to the group of around 400 seronegative cohort members. Every donor gave a peripheral blood sample, and the peripheral blood mononuclear cells from that sample were used for TCR beta sequencing. Genomic DNA was extracted from the blood cell samples with the Qiagen DNeasy Blood Extraction Kit. Library prep was done by the immunoSEQ multiplex PCR assay. For the multiplex PCR, a mixture combining 60 forward primers for TCR Vbeta segments and 13 reverse primers for TCR Jbeta segments was used. Amplification of the CDR3 region of rearranged TCR beta genes was performed with a multiplex PCR assay on genomic DNA. On the Illumina HiSeq System, the amplified TCR beta libraries were sequenced as 87-base-pair reads. In the original analysis: In a later analysis, tens of millions of unique TCR beta chains were counted across the 650 to 700 repertoires, and roughly 9.9 million of these chains were shared by at least two donors. A nearest-neighbor algorithm error-corrected the raw reads and collapsed the reads into unique sequences, merging closely related sequences to remove PCR and sequencing errors. V, D and J gene segments were assigned by aligning CDR3 sequences to IMGT reference sequences. For a sequence to be retained, a match of at least six nucleotides was required to both a V gene segment and a J gene segment. A rearrangement counted as productive if the CDR3 had no stop codons and remained in frame with V and J, and every other rearrangement counted as non-productive. Following IMGT convention, CDR3 was defined as the stretch from the second conserved V-encoded cysteine to the conserved J-encoded phenylalanine. The earlier analysis of 500 to 650 of the donors excluded any sequence lacking an unambiguous match to a single V gene segment. An earlier analysis of about 600 of the donors called V segments functional above 56.7% productive rearrangements and segregating when the between-donor standard deviation exceeded 5%. To diagnose cytomegalovirus status from the catalog of TCR beta chain sequences, a statistical classification framework was built. In a later analysis, TCR nucleotide sequences were compared against IMGT/GENE-DB human TR gene sequences so that V and J genes could be assigned. In a later analysis, CDR3 sequences and most-parsimonious VDJ recombination scenarios were assigned using the TCRdist pipeline. In a later analysis, each TCR beta chain was defined by its CDR3 amino acid sequence together with its V-gene family, and reads without a unique V-gene family were excluded. A later analysis removed several hundred highly shared, low-generation-probability nucleotide sequences to deal with suspected cross-contamination and a sequencing artifact. A later analysis calculated a clonal expansion index for each public chain from normalized within-repertoire ranks of inferred template counts. In a later analysis, generation probabilities were computed using a VDJ recombination model fitted to out-of-frame rearrangements, and the results were checked against IGoR. In a later analysis, TCR-TCR, TCR-HLA and TCR-CMV co-occurrence was scored with hypergeometric tests, and a repertoire-size bias correction was applied to TCR pairs. To estimate false discovery rates, a later analysis permuted the HLA or CMV assignments 20 times. In a later analysis, co-occurring TCRs were grouped using DBSCAN, with TCRdist sequence similarity added in when clustering inside HLA-allele-positive subsets. For co-occurrence clustering, repertoires with fewer than 30,000 or more than 120,000 public chains were excluded, along with 4 to 6 repertoires with anomalous nucleotide sharing. Held by TCRdb, this immuneACCESS table contains in-frame sequences only and omits some clones. Under half of the omission traces to an unresolved V gene where checked; the cause of the rest is unknown. Clonal size and the V and J genes are those of that table, whereas D and trimming came from the DNA. This sample lists some 65,000 clones; less than 75% were detected once. Roughly 11% of the sample comes from the top ten.

Only a few counts were recorded for this clone. What this receptor recognizes is not known. Qualities for individual bases were not recorded, and no much larger clone is one base off. V and J are trimmed by 7 bases and 2 bases, and the gene matches miss 7 bases of the junction. Taken from cysteine to phenylalanine, the CDR3 has 14 residues. Left in the record is the CDR3 DNA by itself, 42 bases read in frame from the first base. Based on the germline V gene, the CDR1 and CDR2 sequences are SGHRS and YFSETQ. The receptor was isolated from a woman aged 25 to 39 in good health and CMV-seronegative. Source material: PBMCs. The V gene is TRBV5-1 and the J gene is TRBJ2-7, and 9 junctional nucleotides match TRBD2. CDR3 reads: CASFRLAEPYEQYF. The nucleotide sequence reads as follows: TGCGCCAGCTTTCGACTAGCGGAACCCTACGAGCAGTACTTC.